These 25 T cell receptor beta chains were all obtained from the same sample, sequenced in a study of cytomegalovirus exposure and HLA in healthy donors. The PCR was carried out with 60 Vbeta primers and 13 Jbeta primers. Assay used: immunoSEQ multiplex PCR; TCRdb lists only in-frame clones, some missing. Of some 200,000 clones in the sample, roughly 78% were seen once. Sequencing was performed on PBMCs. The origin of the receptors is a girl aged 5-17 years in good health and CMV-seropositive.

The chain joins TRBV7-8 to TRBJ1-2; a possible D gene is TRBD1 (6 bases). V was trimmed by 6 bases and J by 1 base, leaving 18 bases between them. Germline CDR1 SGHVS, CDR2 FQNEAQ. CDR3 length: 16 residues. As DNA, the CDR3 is TGTGCCAGCAGTTTCTATAGGGCAGGGGTTAACTATGGCTACACCTTC. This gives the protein CASSFYRAGVNYGYTF.

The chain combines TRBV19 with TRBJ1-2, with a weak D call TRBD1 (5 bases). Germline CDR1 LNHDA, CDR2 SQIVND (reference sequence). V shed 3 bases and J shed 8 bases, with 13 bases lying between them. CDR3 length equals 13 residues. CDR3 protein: CASSIGQKGGYTF. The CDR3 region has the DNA TGTGCCAGTAGTATTGGACAAAAGGGCGGCTACACCTTC.

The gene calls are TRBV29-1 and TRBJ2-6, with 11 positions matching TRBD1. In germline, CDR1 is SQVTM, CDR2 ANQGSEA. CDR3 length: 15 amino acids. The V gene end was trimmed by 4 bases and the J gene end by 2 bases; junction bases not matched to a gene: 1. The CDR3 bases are TGCAGCGTTGCGGGACAGGGGGCTGGGGCCAACGTCCTGACTTTC. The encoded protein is CSVAGQGAGANVLTF.

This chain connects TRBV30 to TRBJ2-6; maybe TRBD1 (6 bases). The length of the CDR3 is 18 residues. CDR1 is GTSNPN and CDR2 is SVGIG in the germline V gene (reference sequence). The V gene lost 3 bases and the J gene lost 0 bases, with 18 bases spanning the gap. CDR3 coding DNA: TGTGCCTGGAGGAGACAACCGGGACAACTCTCTGGGGCCAACGTCCTGACTTTC. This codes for CAWRRQPGQLSGANVLTF.

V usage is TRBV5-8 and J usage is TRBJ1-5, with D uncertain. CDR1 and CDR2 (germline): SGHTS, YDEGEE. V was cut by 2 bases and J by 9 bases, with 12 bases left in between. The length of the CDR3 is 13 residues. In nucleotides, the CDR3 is TGTGCCAGCAGCTTCACACAGTTCCCGCCCCAGCATTTT. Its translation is CASSFTQFPPQHF.

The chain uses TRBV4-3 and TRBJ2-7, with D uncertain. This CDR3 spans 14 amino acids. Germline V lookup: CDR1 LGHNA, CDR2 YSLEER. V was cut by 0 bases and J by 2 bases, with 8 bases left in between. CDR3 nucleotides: TGCGCCAGCAGCCAAGATGTGGTAGCCTACGAGCAGTACTTC. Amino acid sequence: CASSQDVVAYEQYF.

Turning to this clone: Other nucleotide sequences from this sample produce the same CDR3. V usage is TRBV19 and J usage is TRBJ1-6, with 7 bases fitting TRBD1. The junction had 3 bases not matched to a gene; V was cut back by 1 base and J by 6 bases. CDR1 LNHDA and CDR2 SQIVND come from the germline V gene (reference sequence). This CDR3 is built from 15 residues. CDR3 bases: TGTGCCAGTAGTATAGGACAGGGCGTTAATTCACCCCTCCACTTT. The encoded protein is CASSIGQGVNSPLHF.

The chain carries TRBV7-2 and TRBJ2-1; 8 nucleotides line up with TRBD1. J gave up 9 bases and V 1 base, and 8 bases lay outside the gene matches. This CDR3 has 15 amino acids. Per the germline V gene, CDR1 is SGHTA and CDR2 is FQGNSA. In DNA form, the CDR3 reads TGTGCCAGCAGCTTAGAAGGACAGGGATTCTCTGAGCAGTTCTTC. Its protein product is CASSLEGQGFSEQFF.

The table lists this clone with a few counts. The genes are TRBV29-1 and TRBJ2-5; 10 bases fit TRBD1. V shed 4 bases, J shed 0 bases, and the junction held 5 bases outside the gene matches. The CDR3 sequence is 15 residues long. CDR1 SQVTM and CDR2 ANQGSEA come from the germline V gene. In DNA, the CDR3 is TGCAGCGTTGGGACAGGGGGTTCGTACCAAGAGACCCAGTACTTC. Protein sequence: CSVGTGGSYQETQYF.

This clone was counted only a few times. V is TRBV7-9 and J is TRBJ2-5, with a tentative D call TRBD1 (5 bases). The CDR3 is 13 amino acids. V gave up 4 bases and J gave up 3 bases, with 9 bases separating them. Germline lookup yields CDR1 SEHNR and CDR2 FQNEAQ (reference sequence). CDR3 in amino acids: CASSWSGKETQYF. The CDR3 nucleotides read TGTGCCAGCAGCTGGTCAGGGAAAGAGACCCAGTACTTC.

The CDR3 loop is CASSWEGPHSYSNQPQHF. As DNA, the CDR3 is TGTGCCAGCAGCTGGGAGGGGCCACATTCTTATAGCAATCAGCCCCAGCATTTT. The chain uses TRBV7-2 and TRBJ1-5; maybe TRBD1 (5 bases). CDR1 and CDR2 from the germline V gene are SGHTA and FQGNSA. Trimming stripped 4 bases from V and 0 bases from J, with 19 bases between. The CDR3 has 18 amino acids.

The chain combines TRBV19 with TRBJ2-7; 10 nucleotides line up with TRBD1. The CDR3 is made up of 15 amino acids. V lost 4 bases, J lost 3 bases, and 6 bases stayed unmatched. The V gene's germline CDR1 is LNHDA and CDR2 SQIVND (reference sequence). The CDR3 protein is CASSRPGTGDYEQYF. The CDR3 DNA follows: TGTGCCAGTAGTAGGCCCGGGACAGGGGACTACGAGCAGTACTTC.

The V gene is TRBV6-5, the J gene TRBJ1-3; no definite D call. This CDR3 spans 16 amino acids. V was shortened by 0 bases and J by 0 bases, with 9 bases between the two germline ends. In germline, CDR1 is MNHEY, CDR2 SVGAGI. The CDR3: CASSYSIANSGNTIYF. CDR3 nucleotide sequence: TGTGCCAGCAGTTACTCGATAGCGAACTCTGGAAACACCATATATTTT.

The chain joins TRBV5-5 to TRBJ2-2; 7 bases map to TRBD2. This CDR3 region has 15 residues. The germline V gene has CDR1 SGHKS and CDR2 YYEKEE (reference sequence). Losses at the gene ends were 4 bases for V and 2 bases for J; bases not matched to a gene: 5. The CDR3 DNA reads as TGTGCCAGCAGCGTACGGGGGGATAACACCGGGGAGCTGTTTTTT. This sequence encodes CASSVRGDNTGELFF.

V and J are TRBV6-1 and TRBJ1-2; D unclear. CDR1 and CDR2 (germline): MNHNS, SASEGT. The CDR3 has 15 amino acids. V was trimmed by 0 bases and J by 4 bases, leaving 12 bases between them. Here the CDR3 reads CASSEAALAGYGYTF. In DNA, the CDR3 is TGTGCCAGCAGTGAAGCAGCGCTAGCCGGCTATGGCTACACCTTC.

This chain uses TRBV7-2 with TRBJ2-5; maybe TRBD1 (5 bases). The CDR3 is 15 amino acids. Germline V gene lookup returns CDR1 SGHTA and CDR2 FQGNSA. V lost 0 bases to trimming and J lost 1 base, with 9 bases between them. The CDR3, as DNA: TGTGCCAGCAGCTTAGCGTGGGGCGCCCAAGAGACCCAGTACTTC. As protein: CASSLAWGAQETQYF.

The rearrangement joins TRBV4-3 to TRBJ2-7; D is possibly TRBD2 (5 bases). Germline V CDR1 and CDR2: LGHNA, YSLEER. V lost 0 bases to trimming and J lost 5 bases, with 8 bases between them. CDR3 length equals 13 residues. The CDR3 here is CASSQDEGNEQYF. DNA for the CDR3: TGCGCCAGCAGCCAAGATGAGGGAAACGAGCAGTACTTC.

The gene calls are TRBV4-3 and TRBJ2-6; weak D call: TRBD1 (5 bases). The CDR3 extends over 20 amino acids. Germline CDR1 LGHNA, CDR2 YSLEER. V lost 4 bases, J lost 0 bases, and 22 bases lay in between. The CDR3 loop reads CASSRLGAGLGHSGANVLTF. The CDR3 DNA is TGCGCCAGCAGCCGCCTCGGAGCAGGGCTTGGCCACTCTGGGGCCAACGTCCTGACTTTC.

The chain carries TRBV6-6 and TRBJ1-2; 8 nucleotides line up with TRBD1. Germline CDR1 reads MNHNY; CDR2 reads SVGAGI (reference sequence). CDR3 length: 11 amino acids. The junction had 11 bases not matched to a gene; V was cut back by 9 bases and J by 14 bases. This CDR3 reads CASEEGQAATF. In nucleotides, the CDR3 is TGTGCCAGTGAAGAGGGACAGGCTGCAACCTTC.

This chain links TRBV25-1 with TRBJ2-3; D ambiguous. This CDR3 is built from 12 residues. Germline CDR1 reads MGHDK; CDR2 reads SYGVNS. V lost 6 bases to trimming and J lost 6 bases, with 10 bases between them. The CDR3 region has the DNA TGTGCCAGCAGCCCTCTCAGTGATACGCAGTATTTT. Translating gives CASSPLSDTQYF.

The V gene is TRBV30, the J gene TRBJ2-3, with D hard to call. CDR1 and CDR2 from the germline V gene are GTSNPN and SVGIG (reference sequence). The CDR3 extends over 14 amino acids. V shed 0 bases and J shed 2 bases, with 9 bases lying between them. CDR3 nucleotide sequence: TGTGCCTGGAGTGTAGTCGGTGCCACAGATACGCAGTATTTT. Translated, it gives CAWSVVGATDTQYF.

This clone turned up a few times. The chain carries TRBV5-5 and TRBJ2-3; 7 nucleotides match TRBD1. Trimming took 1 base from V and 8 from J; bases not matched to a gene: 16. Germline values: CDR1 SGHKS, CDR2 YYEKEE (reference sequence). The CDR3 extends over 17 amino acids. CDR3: CASSLFTAGTDLSTQYF. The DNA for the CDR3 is TGTGCCAGCAGCTTGTTCACCGCCGGGACAGACCTGTCTACGCAGTATTTT.

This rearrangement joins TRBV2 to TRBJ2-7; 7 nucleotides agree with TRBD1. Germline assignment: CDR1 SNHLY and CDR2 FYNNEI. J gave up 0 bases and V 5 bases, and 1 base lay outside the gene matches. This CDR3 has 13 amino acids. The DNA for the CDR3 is TGTGCCAGCAGTAGGGACAGCTCCTACGAGCAGTACTTC. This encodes CASSRDSSYEQYF.

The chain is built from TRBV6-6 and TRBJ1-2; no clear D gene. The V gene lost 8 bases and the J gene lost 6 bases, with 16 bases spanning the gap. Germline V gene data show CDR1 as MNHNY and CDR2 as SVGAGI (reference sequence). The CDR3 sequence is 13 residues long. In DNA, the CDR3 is TGTGCCAGCCCCCGAGCCCCCGGGGATGGCTACACCTTC. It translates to CASPRAPGDGYTF.

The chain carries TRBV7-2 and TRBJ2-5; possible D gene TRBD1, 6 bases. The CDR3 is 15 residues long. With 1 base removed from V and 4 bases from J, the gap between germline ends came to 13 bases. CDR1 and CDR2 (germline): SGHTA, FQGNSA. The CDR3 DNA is TGTGCCAGCAGCTTAGGGGGCAGGGGTTTAGAGACCCAGTACTTC. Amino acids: CASSLGGRGLETQYF.